This T cell receptor beta chain was profiled in a study of early T cells in non-severe SARS-CoV-2 infection. Study details: From unsorted whole blood, bulk RNA was sequenced, and the chains remained unpaired. Overall study findings and caveats: VDJdb matching favored anti-spike CD8 responses, missing private and CD4 specificities.

One entry per CDR3 protein results from TCRdb running MiXCR on the 5' RACE reads. Among some 59,000 distinct CDR3 sequences listed, under 9% were seen once. The V gene's germline CDR1 is SGDLS and CDR2 YYNGEE. The length of the CDR3 is 16 residues. Losses at the gene ends were 3 bases for V and 4 bases for J; bases not matched to a gene: 7. This clonotype was counted between two and nine times. Its antigen is still unknown. The source of this sequence is an adult who was a healthcare worker with PCR-confirmed SARS-CoV-2 infection or an uninfected control (not recorded which). The sample here was whole blood, taken at baseline. V usage is TRBV9 and J usage is TRBJ2-2; 9 bases are shared with TRBD1. In nucleotides, the CDR3 is TGTGCCAGCAGCGCAGACAGGGGGACGGTCACCGGGGAGCTGTTTTTT. Translation: CASSADRGTVTGELFF.